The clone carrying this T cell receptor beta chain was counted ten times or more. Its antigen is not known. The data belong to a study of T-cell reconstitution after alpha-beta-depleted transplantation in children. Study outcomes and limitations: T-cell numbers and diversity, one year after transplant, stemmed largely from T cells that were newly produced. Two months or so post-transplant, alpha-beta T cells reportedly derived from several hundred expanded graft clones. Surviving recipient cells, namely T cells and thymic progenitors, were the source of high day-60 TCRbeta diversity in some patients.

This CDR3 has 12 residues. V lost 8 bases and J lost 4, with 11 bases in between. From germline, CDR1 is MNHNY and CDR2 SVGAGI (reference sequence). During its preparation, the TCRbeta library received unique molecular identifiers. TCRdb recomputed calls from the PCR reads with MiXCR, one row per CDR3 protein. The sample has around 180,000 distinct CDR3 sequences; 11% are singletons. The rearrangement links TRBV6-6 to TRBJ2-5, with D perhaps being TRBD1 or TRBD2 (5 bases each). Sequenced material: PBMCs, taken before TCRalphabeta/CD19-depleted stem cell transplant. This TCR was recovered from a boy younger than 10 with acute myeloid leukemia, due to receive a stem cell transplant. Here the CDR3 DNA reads TGTGCCAGCCACGAGGGGCCAGAGACCCAGTACTTC. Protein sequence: CASHEGPETQYF.